This T cell receptor (beta chain) originates from a study of shared clonotypes between healthy human individuals. Data came from immunoSEQ multiplex PCR; TCRdb stores just in-frame clones and leaves some out. The sample carries roughly 2 million clones, roughly 96% recorded once. The germline V gene encodes CDR1 MNHEY and CDR2 SVGAGI. The CDR3 covers 13 residues. Deletions cut 2 bases from V and 3 bases from J, with 7 bases between. The rearrangement uses TRBV6-5 and TRBJ2-5; perhaps TRBD2 as D (5 bases). This TCR was sampled from a man between 18 and 29 years old in good health. The source material was naive CD4+ T cells sorted from blood. Subset here: CD45RA+ positively selected. The CDR3 reads CASSYGREETQYF. The CDR3 DNA sequence: TGTGCCAGCAGTTACGGGCGGGAAGAGACCCAGTACTTC.